The clone carrying this T cell receptor (beta chain) appeared a few times. The data stem from a study of T-cell reconstitution after alpha-beta-depleted transplantation in children. J was trimmed by 1 base and V by 4 bases; bases with no gene match: 9. This CDR3 is 16 amino acids long. Germline CDR1 reads SGHRS; CDR2 reads YFSETQ. Library preparation (for TCRbeta) was performed with unique molecular identifiers. TCRdb re-called the PCR reads with MiXCR, one entry per CDR3 protein. The sample has 500,000 to 600,000 distinct CDR3 sequences, over 25% seen once. Material: PBMCs, obtained before TCRalphabeta/CD19-depleted stem cell transplant. This sequence was found in a boy younger than two with Wiskott-Aldrich syndrome, due to receive a stem cell transplant. The chain employs TRBV5-1 and TRBJ2-7, with TRBD1 matching over 9 bases. The CDR3 coding sequence is TGCGCCAGCAGCGCAGGACAGGGGCCGGGATCCTACGAGCAGTACTTC. This encodes CASSAGQGPGSYEQYF.